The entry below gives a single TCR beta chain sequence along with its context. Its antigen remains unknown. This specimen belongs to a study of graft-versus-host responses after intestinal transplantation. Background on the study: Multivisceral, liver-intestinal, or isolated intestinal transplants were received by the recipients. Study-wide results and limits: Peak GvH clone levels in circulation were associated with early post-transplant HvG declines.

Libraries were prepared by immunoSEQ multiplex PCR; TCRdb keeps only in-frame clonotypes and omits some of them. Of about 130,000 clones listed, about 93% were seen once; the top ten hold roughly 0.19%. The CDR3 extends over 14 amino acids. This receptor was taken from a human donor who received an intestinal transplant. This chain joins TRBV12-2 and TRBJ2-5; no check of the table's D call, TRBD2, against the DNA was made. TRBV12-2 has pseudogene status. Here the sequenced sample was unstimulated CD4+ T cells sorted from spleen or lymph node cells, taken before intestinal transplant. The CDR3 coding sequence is TGTGCAAGTCGGGATGGGGCGGGAGGAGAGACCCAGTACTTC. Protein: CASRDGAGGETQYF.